These 14 T cell receptor beta chains were sequenced from one sample in a study of PD-1 blockade in classical Hodgkin lymphoma. Data came from immunoSEQ multiplex PCR; TCRdb stores just in-frame clones and leaves some out. The table shows roughly 41,000 clones, with 76% occurring only once. In every patient, relapse followed autologous stem cell transplantation, while exposure to brentuximab vedotin differed. Here the sequenced sample was peripheral blood mononuclear cells (PBMCs), taken at baseline. These receptors came from a human donor with classical Hodgkin lymphoma.

This clone was detected a few times. The chain uses TRBV9 and TRBJ2-7; D uncertain. The V end lost 0 bases, the J end lost 2 bases, and 9 bases lay between the germline ends. The CDR3 has 14 residues. Germline lookup yields CDR1 SGDLS and CDR2 YYNGEE. For the CDR3, the DNA is TGTGCCAGCAGCGTAGGCATAGGGACCTACGAGCAGTACTTC. This gives the protein CASSVGIGTYEQYF.

The chain has TRBV11-2 and TRBJ2-3, with TRBD2 identical over 9 bases. The ends lost 3 bases at V and 1 base at J; junction bases unmatched: 2. The CDR3 is 15 residues long. Germline values: CDR1 SGHAT, CDR2 FQNNGV. This chain's CDR3 is CASSFSGSGTDTQYF. The CDR3, as DNA: TGTGCCAGCAGCTTTAGCGGGAGTGGCACAGATACGCAGTATTTT.

This clone appeared a few times. This chain uses TRBV7-9 with TRBJ1-4; D gene unclear. The germline gives CDR1 SEHNR, CDR2 FQNEAQ (reference sequence). V was trimmed by 6 bases and J by 7 bases, leaving 9 bases between them. The CDR3 totals 12 residues. The CDR3 DNA sequence: TGTGCCAGCAGGGACGGACTTGAAAAACTGTTTTTT. It yields the protein CASRDGLEKLFF.

The CDR3 nucleotides are TGTGCCAGCTCACCATCGCCGGGTAGGGAAAACACCATATATTTT. This codes for CASSPSPGRENTIYF. The rearrangement uses TRBV18 and TRBJ1-3, with unresolved D. The germline CDR1 and CDR2 sequences are KGHSH and LQKENI. The CDR3 is 15 residues long. Deletions cut 2 bases from V and 6 bases from J, with 14 bases between.

This rearrangement joins TRBV18 to TRBJ1-5; 12 positions agree with TRBD1. Germline CDR1 KGHSH, CDR2 LQKENI. Trimming took 3 bases from V and 6 from J; bases not matched to a gene: 3. This CDR3 is 15 amino acids long. CDR3 sequence (DNA): TGTGCCAGCTCACCGGGGACAGGGGGCACTCAGCCCCAGCATTTT. Encoded protein: CASSPGTGGTQPQHF.

This clone was seen more than once but under ten times. This chain joins TRBV19 and TRBJ1-1; D uncertain. Germline-derived CDR1 and CDR2 are LNHDA and SQIVND (reference sequence). The CDR3 is 16 amino acids. CDR3 region: CVTFRQTPLMNTEAFF. CDR3 coding DNA: TGTGTCACTTTTAGGCAGACACCGCTTATGAACACTGAAGCTTTCTTT.

This sequence joins TRBV6-1 and TRBJ2-2, with D possibly TRBD1 on 6 matching bases. Germline V gene lookup returns CDR1 MNHNS and CDR2 SASEGT. The CDR3 sequence is 14 residues long. V lost 3 bases to trimming and J lost 6 bases, with 11 bases between them. The CDR3 here is CASSEPYRAGELFF. The CDR3 DNA is TGTGCCAGCAGTGAGCCCTACAGGGCCGGGGAGCTGTTTTTT.

This chain links TRBV19 with TRBJ2-2; 7 nucleotides line up with TRBD1. Per germline, CDR1 LNHDA and CDR2 SQIVND (reference sequence). CDR3 length equals 14 residues. Losses at the gene ends were 9 bases for V and 6 bases for J; bases not matched to a gene: 10. CDR3 sequence: CASFATGSAGELFF. DNA for the CDR3: TGTGCCAGCTTCGCGACAGGGTCCGCCGGGGAGCTGTTTTTT.

This sequence joins TRBV27 and TRBJ2-1, with 12 bases lining up with TRBD2. From germline, CDR1 is MNHEY and CDR2 SMNVEV (reference sequence). Trimming at V came to 6 bases and at J to 8 bases, leaving 8 bases not matched to a gene. The CDR3 contains 15 residues. The CDR3 spells CASRQGTSGLHEQFF. The CDR3 DNA sequence: TGTGCCAGCAGGCAGGGGACTAGCGGGTTGCATGAGCAGTTCTTC.

This chain joins TRBV30 and TRBJ2-3; tentatively, D is TRBD1 (6 bases). CDR1 and CDR2 from the germline V gene are GTSNPN and SVGIG (reference sequence). The germline V and J ends were trimmed by 7 bases and 2 bases, with 16 bases remaining between them. The CDR3 runs 14 residues. This chain's CDR3 is CASKWGPNTDTQYF. For the CDR3, the DNA is TGTGCCTCCAAATGGGGGCCGAACACAGATACGCAGTATTTT.

The chain uses TRBV18 and TRBJ1-6, with D possibly TRBD1 on 6 matching bases. From germline, CDR1 is KGHSH and CDR2 LQKENI. Trimming stripped 2 bases from V and 13 bases from J, with 18 bases between. The CDR3 sequence is 15 residues long. The CDR3 DNA reads as TGTGCCAGCTCACCAGGGGGGCACGGGGACTCGCCCCTCCACTTT. Translated: CASSPGGHGDSPLHF. The variable domain in full, with the rest retrieved from reference TRBV18 and TRBJ1-6, is NAGVMQNPRHLVRRRGQEARLRCSPMKGHSHVYWYRQLPEEGLKFMVYLQKENIIDESGMPKERFSAEFPKEGPSILRIQQVVRGDSAAYFCASSPGGHGDSPLHFGNGTRLTVT.

The rearrangement uses TRBV6-5 and TRBJ1-1; no firm D call. The CDR3 runs 14 residues. CDR1 and CDR2 from the germline V gene are MNHEY and SVGAGI. Deletions cut 2 bases from V and 0 bases from J, with 7 bases between. CDR3 in DNA: TGTGCCAGCAGTTACGAGGGTGTGAACACTGAAGCTTTCTTT. Residues: CASSYEGVNTEAFF.

This clone was seen more than once but under ten times. The chain employs TRBV28 and TRBJ1-5; D not resolved. CDR1 and CDR2 (germline): MDHEN, SYDVKM. The CDR3 sequence is 14 residues long. V was shortened by 5 bases and J by 5 bases, with 13 bases between the two germline ends. CDR3 residues: CASSPEDGYQPQHF. The CDR3, as DNA: TGTGCCAGCAGTCCCGAGGACGGATATCAGCCCCAGCATTTT.

The CDR3 bases are TGTGCCACTCGGGGGTCCTACAATGAGCAGTTCTTC. It encodes CATRGSYNEQFF. The chain recombines TRBV30 with TRBJ2-1; possibly TRBD2 for D (6 bases). The ends were cut back, 8 bases at V and 1 base at J, with 9 bases in the middle. Germline lookup yields CDR1 GTSNPN and CDR2 SVGIG (reference sequence). The CDR3 has 12 residues.